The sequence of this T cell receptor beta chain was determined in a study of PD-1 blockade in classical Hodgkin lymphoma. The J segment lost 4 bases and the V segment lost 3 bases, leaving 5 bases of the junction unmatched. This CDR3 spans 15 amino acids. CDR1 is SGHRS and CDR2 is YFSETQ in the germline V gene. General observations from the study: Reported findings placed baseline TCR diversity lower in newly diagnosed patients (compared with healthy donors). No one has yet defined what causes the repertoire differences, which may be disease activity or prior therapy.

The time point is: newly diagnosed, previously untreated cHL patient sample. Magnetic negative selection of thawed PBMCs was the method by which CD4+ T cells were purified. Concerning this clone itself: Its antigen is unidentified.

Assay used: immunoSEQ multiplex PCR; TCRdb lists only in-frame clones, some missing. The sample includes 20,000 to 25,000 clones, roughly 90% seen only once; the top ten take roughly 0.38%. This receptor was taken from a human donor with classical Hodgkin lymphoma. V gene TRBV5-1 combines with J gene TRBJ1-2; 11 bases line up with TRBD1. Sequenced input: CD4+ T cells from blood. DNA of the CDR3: TGCGCCAGCAGCTATACCGGGACAGGGGGCTATGGCTACACCTTC. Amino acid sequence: CASSYTGTGGYGYTF.